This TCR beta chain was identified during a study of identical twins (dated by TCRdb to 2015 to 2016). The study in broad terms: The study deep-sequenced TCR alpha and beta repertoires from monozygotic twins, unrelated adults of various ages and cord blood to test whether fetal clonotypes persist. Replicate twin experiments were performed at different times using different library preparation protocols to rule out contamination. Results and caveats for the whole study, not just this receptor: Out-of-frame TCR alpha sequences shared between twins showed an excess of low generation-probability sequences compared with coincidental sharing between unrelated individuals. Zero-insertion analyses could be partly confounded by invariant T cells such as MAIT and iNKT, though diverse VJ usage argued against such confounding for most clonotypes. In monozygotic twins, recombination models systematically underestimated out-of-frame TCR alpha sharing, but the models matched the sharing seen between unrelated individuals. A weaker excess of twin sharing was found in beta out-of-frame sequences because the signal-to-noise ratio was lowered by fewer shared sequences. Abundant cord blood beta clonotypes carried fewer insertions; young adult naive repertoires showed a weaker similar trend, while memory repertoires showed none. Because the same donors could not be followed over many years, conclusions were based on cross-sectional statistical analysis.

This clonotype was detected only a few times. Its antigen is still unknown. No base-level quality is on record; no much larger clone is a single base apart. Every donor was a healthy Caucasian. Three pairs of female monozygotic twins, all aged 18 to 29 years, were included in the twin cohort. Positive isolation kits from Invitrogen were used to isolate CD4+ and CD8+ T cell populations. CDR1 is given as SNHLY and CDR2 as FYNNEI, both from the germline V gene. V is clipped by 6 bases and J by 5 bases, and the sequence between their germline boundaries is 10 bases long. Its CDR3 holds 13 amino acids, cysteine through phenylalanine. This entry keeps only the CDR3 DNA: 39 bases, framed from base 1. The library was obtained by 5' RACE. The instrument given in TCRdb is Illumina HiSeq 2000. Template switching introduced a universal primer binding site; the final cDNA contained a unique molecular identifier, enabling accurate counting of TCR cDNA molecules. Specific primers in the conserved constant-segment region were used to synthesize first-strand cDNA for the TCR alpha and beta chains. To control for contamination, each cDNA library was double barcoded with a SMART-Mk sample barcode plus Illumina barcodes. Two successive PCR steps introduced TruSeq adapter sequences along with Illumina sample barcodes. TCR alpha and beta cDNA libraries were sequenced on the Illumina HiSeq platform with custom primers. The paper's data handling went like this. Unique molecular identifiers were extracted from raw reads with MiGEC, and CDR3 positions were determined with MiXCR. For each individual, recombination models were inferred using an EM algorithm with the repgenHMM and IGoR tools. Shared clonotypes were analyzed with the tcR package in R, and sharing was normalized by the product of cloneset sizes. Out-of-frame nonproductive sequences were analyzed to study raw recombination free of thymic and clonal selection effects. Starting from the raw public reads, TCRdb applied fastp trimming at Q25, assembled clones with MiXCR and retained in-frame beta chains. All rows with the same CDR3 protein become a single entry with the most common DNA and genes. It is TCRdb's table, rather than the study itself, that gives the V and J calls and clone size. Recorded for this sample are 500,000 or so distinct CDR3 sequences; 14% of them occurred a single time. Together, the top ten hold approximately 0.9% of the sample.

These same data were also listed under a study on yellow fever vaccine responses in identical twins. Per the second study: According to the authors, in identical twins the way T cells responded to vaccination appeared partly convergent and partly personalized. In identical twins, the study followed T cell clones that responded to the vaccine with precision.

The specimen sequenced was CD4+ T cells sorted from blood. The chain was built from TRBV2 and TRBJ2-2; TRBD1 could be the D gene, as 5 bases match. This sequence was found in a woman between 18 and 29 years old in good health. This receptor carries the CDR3 CASRGRGTGELFF. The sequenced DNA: TGTGCCAGCAGAGGAAGGGGAACCGGGGAGCTGTTTTTT.